These 25 T cell receptor beta chains originate from one sample sequenced in a study of low-dose radiotherapy and immunotherapy resistance in tumors (dated 2022 in TCRdb). The time point label for this specimen denotes: after trial treatment. This specimen's treatment or condition label, interpreted: LDRT plus nivolumab, ipilimumab, low-dose cyclophosphamide and aspirin (RACIN trial). Sequencing relied on an Illumina HiSeq 2500. To make first-strand cDNA, Superscript III was used along with a set of TRAV- and TRBV-specific primers so that both the TCRalpha and TCRbeta chains were covered. An approximately 18-cycle PCR with Phusion amplified the TCRs, pairing a constant-region primer with the adapter that was attached to the V primers. TCRdb applied fastp at Q25 and MiXCR to the public reads, then kept only in-frame beta chains. Under each unique CDR3 protein, matching rows form one entry showing the most common genes and DNA. This sample holds around 60,000 distinct CDR3 sequences; approximately 22% were observed only once. Roughly 6.7% of the sample comes from the top ten.

Sequencing was performed on PBMCs, taken after low-dose radiotherapy plus immunotherapy. The receptors derive from a male donor with prostate cancer.

This clonotype was seen repeatedly, ten times or more. The V gene is TRBV29-1, the J gene TRBJ2-7, with D possibly being TRBD1 (6 bases). Trimming took 8 bases from V and 0 from J, leaving 14 bases between them. CDR3 length equals 13 residues. CDR1 and CDR2 (germline): SQVTM, ANQGSEA. Here the CDR3 reads CSPNEGVSYEQYF. CDR3 coding DNA: TGCAGCCCCAACGAGGGGGTCTCCTACGAGCAGTACTTC.

This clonotype was detected many times. The V gene is TRBV27, the J gene TRBJ2-3; D is uncertain. This CDR3 has 11 amino acids. Looked up from germline, CDR1 is MNHEY and CDR2 is SMNVEV (reference sequence). Between the trimmed V and J ends, which lost 4 bases and 3 bases, there was a span of 2 bases. The CDR3 DNA sequence: TGTGCCAGCAGTTCGACAGATACGCAGTATTTT. It is translated as CASSSTDTQYF.

This clonotype appeared many times. The chain recombines TRBV7-8 with TRBJ2-1; 9 nucleotides line up with TRBD1. V lost 5 bases to trimming and J lost 10 bases; unmatched junction nucleotides: 9. Germline V gene lookup returns CDR1 SGHVS and CDR2 FQNEAQ. The CDR3 is 14 residues long. CDR3 nucleotides: TGTGCCAGCAGCCCGACGGACAGGGGATGGGAGCAGTTCTTC. Translating it yields CASSPTDRGWEQFF.

This clonotype was found many times. CDR3 DNA sequence: TGCGCCAGCAGCTTGGCCGGGGGGCCCCGGGGGTATTTT. As protein: CASSLAGGPRGYF. The chain combines TRBV5-1 with TRBJ2-3; a possible D gene is TRBD2 (7 bases). The germline CDR1 and CDR2 sequences are SGHRS and YFSETQ. The V gene lost 0 bases and the J gene lost 14 bases, with 16 bases spanning the gap. This CDR3 comprises 13 residues.

The chain joins TRBV13 to TRBJ2-1, with D perhaps given as TRBD1 or TRBD2 (5 bases each). The germline V and J ends were trimmed by 4 bases and 11 bases, with 24 bases remaining between them. This CDR3 comprises 16 residues. Germline CDR1 and CDR2: PRHDT and FYEKMQ (reference sequence). The CDR3 protein is CASSSSGTSYNEQQFF. DNA of the CDR3: TGTGCCAGCAGCTCGTCCGGGACCTCCTACAATGAGCAGCAGTTCTTC.

To note about this clonotype: It differs at one base from a far larger clone, so likely a read error. The chain joins TRBV6-1 to TRBJ1-1; D is unclear. Germline V CDR1 and CDR2: MNHNS, SASEGT. There are 16 residues in the CDR3. Trimming pared 6 bases from V and 3 bases from J, leaving 20 bases between. The CDR3 loop is CASRPIQGYGHTEAFF. The CDR3 DNA sequence: TGTGCCAGCAGGCCAATACAAGGTTATGGCCACACTGAAGCTTTCTTT.

The table lists this clonotype with many counts. The V gene is TRBV4-3, the J gene TRBJ1-2; the D gene is possibly TRBD1 (6 bases). Trimming removed 3 bases from V and 8 bases from J, with 13 bases in between. Germline CDR1 and CDR2: LGHNA and YSLEER. This CDR3 has 13 residues. CDR3: CASSHRAGEGYTF. The CDR3 DNA reads as TGCGCCAGCAGCCATCGGGCAGGGGAGGGCTACACCTTC.

This clonotype was recorded at least ten times. The chain couples TRBV28 to TRBJ2-1; the D gene is possibly TRBD2 (5 bases). From germline, CDR1 is MDHEN and CDR2 SYDVKM. Between the trimmed V and J ends, which lost 6 bases and 10 bases, there was a span of 13 bases. This CDR3 is 12 amino acids long. The CDR3 loop reads CASSLGEWEQFF. Here the CDR3 DNA reads TGTGCCAGCAGCCTCGGGGAATGGGAGCAGTTCTTC.

This sequence joins TRBV23-1 and TRBJ2-7; 11 bases line up with TRBD1. TRBV23-1 is assigned to the ORF class and has an uncertain function. V was pared by 3 bases and J by 2 bases, with 6 bases of the junction left unmatched. This CDR3 comprises 16 residues. The CDR3 coding sequence is TGCGCCAGCAGTCAGTGGGGACAGGGGGGACCCTACGAGCAGTACTTC. It yields the protein CASSQWGQGGPYEQYF.

This clonotype was observed once. The rearrangement joins TRBV30 to TRBJ1-5; tentatively, D is TRBD1 (6 bases). Germline V gives CDR1 GTSNPN, CDR2 SVGIG (reference sequence). The CDR3 contains 14 residues. Trimming took off 2 bases at V and 6 bases at J, with 14 bases between the two ends. The CDR3 here is CAWSLWGRVQPQHF. The CDR3 DNA is TGTGCCTGGAGTCTATGGGGGCGCGTTCAGCCCCAGCATTTT.

The sample holds many counts of this clonotype. The genes are TRBV5-1 and TRBJ1-2, with D unresolved. V was trimmed by 6 bases and J by 0 bases, leaving 9 bases between them. Germline values: CDR1 SGHRS, CDR2 YFSETQ. CDR3 length equals 13 residues. In DNA form, the CDR3 reads TGCGCCAGCAAGCCCACAGCTAACTATGGCTACACCTTC. This gives the protein CASKPTANYGYTF. Combining the CDR3 with reference TRBV5-1 and TRBJ1-2 gives the whole variable domain KAGVTQTPRYLIKTRGQQVTLSCSPISGHRSVSWYQQTPGQGLQFLFEYFSETQRNKGNFPGRFSGRQFSNSRSEMNVSTLELGDSALYLCASKPTANYGYTFGSGTRLTVV.

The rearrangement uses TRBV9 and TRBJ1-1; possibly TRBD1 for D (6 bases). Germline CDR1 is SGDLS and CDR2 is YYNGEE. CDR3 size: 13 residues. Between the trimmed V and J ends, which lost 4 bases and 6 bases, there was a span of 13 bases. CDR3 amino acids: CASSTTGISEAFF. The CDR3 coding sequence is TGTGCCAGCAGCACGACAGGAATCTCTGAAGCTTTCTTT.

In its sample, this clonotype was seen many times. This chain links TRBV3-1 with TRBJ2-2; a possible D gene is TRBD1 (5 bases). In germline, CDR1 is LGHDT, CDR2 YNNKEL (reference sequence). Trimming left V 1 base short and J 4 bases short, with 10 bases between. This CDR3 comprises 15 residues. The CDR3 sequence: CASSQGYRSTGELFF. The CDR3 DNA reads as TGTGCCAGCAGCCAAGGATACAGGTCCACCGGGGAGCTGTTTTTT.

This clonotype came up many times. The V gene is TRBV5-1, the J gene TRBJ2-1; D tentatively reads TRBD1 or TRBD2 (5 bases each). Germline-derived CDR1 and CDR2 are SGHRS and YFSETQ. V lost 0 bases, J lost 16 bases, and 20 bases lay in between. This CDR3 region has 14 residues. In nucleotides, the CDR3 is TGCGCCAGCAGCTTGGATGGGGGTGCCCGCCAGGATTTCTTC. The encoded protein is CASSLDGGARQDFF.

V usage is TRBV5-1 and J usage is TRBJ2-3; TRBD2 matches 11 bases. The CDR3 runs 16 residues. J gave up 4 bases and V 4 bases, and 8 bases lay outside the gene matches. Germline CDR1 and CDR2: SGHRS and YFSETQ. The CDR3 is CASSLDSGGAPDTQYF. In DNA form, the CDR3 reads TGCGCCAGCAGCCTCGATAGCGGGGGGGCGCCAGATACGCAGTATTTT.

Points on this clonotype: A far larger clone is a single base away, which makes a read error likely. The gene calls are TRBV28 and TRBJ2-1, with D uncertain. The germline V gene has CDR1 MDHEN and CDR2 SYDVKM. The length of the CDR3 is 12 residues. V shed 7 bases and J shed 10 bases, with 14 bases lying between them. The CDR3 protein is CASKGSRNEQFF. CDR3 bases: TGTGCCAGCAAGGGTTCTCGGAACGAGCAGTTCTTC.

The chain couples TRBV27 to TRBJ1-1, with a tentative D call TRBD1 (6 bases). CDR1 and CDR2 from the germline V gene are MNHEY and SMNVEV (reference sequence). V was trimmed by 7 bases and J by 4 bases, leaving 10 bases between them. The CDR3 consists of 12 residues. CDR3 nucleotides: TGTGCCAGCATTCTCAGGGGCACTGAAGCTTTCTTT. Encoded protein: CASILRGTEAFF.

This chain's CDR3 is CSARGAQVQGGETQYF. The DNA of the CDR3 is TGCAGTGCTAGAGGAGCCCAAGTCCAGGGAGGAGAGACCCAGTACTTC. The chain has TRBV20-1 and TRBJ2-5, with D perhaps matching TRBD2 (6 bases). Germline-derived CDR1 and CDR2 are DFQATT and SNEGSKA (reference sequence). V was clipped by 1 base and J by 4 bases, with 19 bases between them. The CDR3 loop spans 16 amino acids.

This clonotype was counted at least ten times. This sequence joins TRBV28 and TRBJ2-3; D ambiguous. Trimming cost V 2 bases and J 2 bases, with 14 bases left between them. Germline CDR1 is MDHEN and CDR2 is SYDVKM. The CDR3 length is 16 residues. CDR3 protein: CASSLGVQGVTDTQYF. Written as DNA, the CDR3 is TGTGCCAGCAGTTTAGGTGTACAAGGAGTCACAGATACGCAGTATTTT. The whole variable domain, remainder taken from reference TRBV28 and TRBJ2-3, is DVKVTQSSRYLVKRTGEKVFLECVQDMDHENMFWYRQDPGLGLRLIYFSYDVKMKEKGDIPEGYSVSREKKERFSLILESASTNQTSMYLCASSLGVQGVTDTQYFGPGTRLTVL.

This clonotype was observed many times. The chain recombines TRBV6-2 or TRBV6-3 with TRBJ2-1; 8 nucleotides agree with TRBD2. The CDR3 is made up of 14 amino acids. J gave up 8 bases and V 2 bases, and 5 bases lay outside the gene matches. Germline loops: CDR1 MNHEY, CDR2 SVGEGT. CDR3 sequence reads: CASSYQRELDEQFF. The CDR3 DNA reads TGTGCCAGCAGTTACCAGCGGGAGTTAGATGAGCAGTTCTTC.

This clonotype occurred many times. The chain joins TRBV6-6 to TRBJ2-1, with D perhaps given as TRBD1 or TRBD2 (5 bases each). V lost 0 bases and J 5 bases, leaving 14 bases between the germline ends. Germline values: CDR1 MNHNY, CDR2 SVGAGI (reference sequence). The CDR3 runs 16 residues. DNA of the CDR3: TGTGCCAGCAGTTACTCGATAACGGGGCAGCACAATGAGCAGTTCTTC. This encodes CASSYSITGQHNEQFF.

Ten or more counts support this clonotype. The chain combines TRBV3-1 with TRBJ2-1, with D possibly TRBD1 on 5 matching bases. Germline V gene lookup returns CDR1 LGHDT and CDR2 YNNKEL (reference sequence). With 3 bases removed from V and 9 bases from J, the gap between germline ends came to 9 bases. CDR3 length equals 12 residues. This CDR3 reads CASSQSRVEQFF. CDR3 coding DNA: TGTGCCAGCAGCCAGAGCAGGGTTGAGCAGTTCTTC.

Ten or more counts support this clonotype. The rearrangement uses TRBV20-1 and TRBJ2-2, with 8 bases aligning to TRBD2. J gave up 2 bases and V 5 bases, and 7 bases lay outside the gene matches. The CDR3 consists of 15 residues. Germline lookup yields CDR1 DFQATT and CDR2 SNEGSKA (reference sequence). DNA of the CDR3: TGCAGTGCTCCCGCTAGCGGGCCCAACACCGGGGAGCTGTTTTTT. Translated, it gives CSAPASGPNTGELFF.

This clonotype has at least ten counts. This chain connects TRBV6-4 to TRBJ2-3; 7 bases line up with TRBD2. In germline, CDR1 is MRHNA, CDR2 SNTAGT. The length of the CDR3 is 15 residues. V lost 0 bases and J lost 5; bases outside the gene matches: 5. In DNA, the CDR3 is TGTGCCAGCAGTGACTCGGGCGGGGAGGGAGATACGCAGTATTTT. Translated: CASSDSGGEGDTQYF.

Ten or more counts support this clonotype. The chain is built from TRBV14 and TRBJ1-2; tentative D call: TRBD1 (5 bases). CDR1 is SGHDN, CDR2 FVKESK, per germline. The V end was cut by 1 base, the J end by 7 bases, with 16 bases between. The CDR3 extends over 15 amino acids. The DNA of the CDR3 is TGTGCCAGCAGCCAAGGGGCGACTCAGAGGGGTGGCTACACCTTC. Amino acids: CASSQGATQRGGYTF.